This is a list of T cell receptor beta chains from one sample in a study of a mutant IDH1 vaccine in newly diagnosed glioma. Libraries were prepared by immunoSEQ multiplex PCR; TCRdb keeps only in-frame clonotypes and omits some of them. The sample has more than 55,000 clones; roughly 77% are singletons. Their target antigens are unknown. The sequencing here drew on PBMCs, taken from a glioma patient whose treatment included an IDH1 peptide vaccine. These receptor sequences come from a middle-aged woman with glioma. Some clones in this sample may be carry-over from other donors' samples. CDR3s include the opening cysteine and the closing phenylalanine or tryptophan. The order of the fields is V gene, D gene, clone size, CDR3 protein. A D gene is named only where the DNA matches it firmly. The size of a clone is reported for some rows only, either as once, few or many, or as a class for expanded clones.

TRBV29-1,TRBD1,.,CSVLGTELYGYTF
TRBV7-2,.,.,CASSSGHTYEQYF
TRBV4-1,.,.,CASSQEGAIYGYTF
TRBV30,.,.,CAWSQMLEQPQHF
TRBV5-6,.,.,CASSLGPDLFNEQFF
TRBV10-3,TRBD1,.,CAIRDRVVGSDTQYF
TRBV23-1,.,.,CAPPGPNTEAFF
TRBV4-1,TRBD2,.,CASSSRLAGDLYEQYF
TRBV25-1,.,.,CASSVGGVNYGYTF
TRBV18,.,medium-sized,CASSPGRAGYSNQPQHF
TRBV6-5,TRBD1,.,CASSYTDRRNTEAFF
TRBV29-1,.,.,CSVEELLGPFF
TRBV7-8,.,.,CASSSRGYTYNSPLHF
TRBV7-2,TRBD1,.,CASSQGAGTEAFF
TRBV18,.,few,CASSPQGGGTEAFF
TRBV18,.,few,CASSPSREKLFF
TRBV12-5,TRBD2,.,CASGLAGGGTQYF
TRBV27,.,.,CASSLSTDYGYTF
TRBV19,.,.,CASSIRARAGANVLTF
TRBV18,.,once,CASSTTGSGNTIYF
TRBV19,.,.,CAIKRSQGRGYTF
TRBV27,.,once,CASSLLGQETYEQYF
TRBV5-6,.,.,CASNFQGAVSYEQYF
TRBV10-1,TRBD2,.,CASSELGGGAKDEQFF
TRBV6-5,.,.,CASRDGRGAYGYTF
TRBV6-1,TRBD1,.,CASSERQGGQPQHF
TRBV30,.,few,CAWMRGGETQYF
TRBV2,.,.,CASRDISNYGYTF
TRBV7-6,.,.,CASSRNTQAGELFF
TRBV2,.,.,CASSGQLAFF
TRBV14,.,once,CASSQGTTNTGELFF
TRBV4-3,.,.,CASSQGQGRNTEAFF
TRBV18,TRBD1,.,CASSPWGRGSMNTEAFF
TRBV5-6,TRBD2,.,CASSPGLAEGRSYNEQFF
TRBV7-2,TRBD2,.,CASSPRTSGNNEQFF
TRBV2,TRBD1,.,CASSEVAWPGGLHEQYF
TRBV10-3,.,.,CAIRGSGYTF
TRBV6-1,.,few,CASRASSGNTIYF
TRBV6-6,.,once,CASSHNLNTIYF
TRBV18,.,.,CASSPRESDGYTF
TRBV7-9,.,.,CASSLLGRGTEAFF
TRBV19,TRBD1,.,CATRTGNRQPQHF
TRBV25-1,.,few,CASSDAYKPSYEQYF